These 11 T cell receptor beta chains came from one sample sequenced in a study of T-cell reconstitution after alpha-beta-depleted transplantation in children. Unique molecular identifiers were used to barcode this TCRbeta library. TCRdb fed the PCR reads into MiXCR, producing one record per CDR3 protein. The table has some 75,000 distinct CDR3 sequences, roughly 6.6% seen once. Sequencing used PBMCs from the stem cell graft donor, obtained from the stem cell graft. Receptors were obtained from a human donor who donated a stem cell graft to a child with acute lymphoblastic leukemia.

This clonotype was counted many times. The chain joins TRBV29-1 to TRBJ2-2; no clear D gene. Per the germline V gene, CDR1 is SQVTM and CDR2 is ANQGSEA. V was shortened by 5 bases and J by 8 bases, with 9 bases between the two germline ends. The CDR3 has 11 residues. The CDR3 nucleotides read TGCAGCGTTCATGTTTCGGGGGAGCTGTTTTTT. Encoded protein: CSVHVSGELFF.

This clonotype was counted at least ten times. V is TRBV28 and J is TRBJ1-2; no firm D call. The CDR3 extends over 12 amino acids. Trimming cost V 2 bases and J 8 bases, with 9 bases left between them. The germline gives CDR1 MDHEN, CDR2 SYDVKM. The CDR3 region has the DNA TGTGCCAGCAGTTTACGGCTAGGGGGCTACACCTTC. Translating gives CASSLRLGGYTF.

There are many counts of this clonotype. The chain employs TRBV5-6 and TRBJ2-1, with a tentative D call TRBD1 (5 bases). The V gene lost 0 bases and the J gene lost 5 bases, with 6 bases spanning the gap. Germline V lookup: CDR1 SGHDT, CDR2 YYEEEE. The CDR3 length is 13 residues. The chain's CDR3 is CASSLGRDNEQFF. Here the CDR3 DNA reads TGTGCCAGCAGCTTGGGCAGGGACAATGAGCAGTTCTTC.

This clonotype was seen at least ten times. The chain uses TRBV20-1 and TRBJ2-2, with D unclear. V was trimmed by 0 bases and J by 1 base, leaving 9 bases between them. Germline V gives CDR1 DFQATT, CDR2 SNEGSKA (reference sequence). The CDR3 extends over 15 amino acids. In DNA form, the CDR3 reads TGCAGTGCTAGAGAAGAACCGAGGAACACCGGGGAGCTGTTTTTT. This codes for CSAREEPRNTGELFF.

This clonotype showed up just a few times. The V and J genes are TRBV5-1 and TRBJ1-1, with a tentative D call TRBD1 (6 bases). Germline V gene data show CDR1 as SGHRS and CDR2 as YFSETQ. The CDR3 runs to 18 residues. V was cut by 0 bases and J by 2 bases, with 20 bases left in between. The CDR3: CASSLGPTGGGGNTEAFF. The CDR3 bases are TGCGCCAGCAGCTTGGGCCCGACAGGTGGGGGCGGCAACACTGAAGCTTTCTTT.

This clonotype showed up many times. V and J are TRBV2 and TRBJ1-1, with D possibly matching TRBD1 (5 bases). The CDR3 loop spans 16 amino acids. V dropped 0 bases and J dropped 5 bases, with 16 bases sitting between them. CDR1 is SNHLY and CDR2 is FYNNEI in the germline V gene. The CDR3 protein is CASSEAHDSSTTEAFF. In DNA form, the CDR3 reads TGTGCCAGCAGTGAAGCGCACGACAGTTCAACAACTGAAGCTTTCTTT.

The V call is TRBV6-6, the J call TRBJ2-1; possibly TRBD1 for D (5 bases). This CDR3 is built from 12 residues. CDR1 is MNHNY, CDR2 SVGAGI, per germline (reference sequence). V was pared by 2 bases and J by 8 bases, with 7 bases between. CDR3 sequence: CASSYKQDEQFF. CDR3 sequence (DNA): TGTGCCAGCAGTTACAAACAGGATGAGCAGTTCTTC.

This clonotype appeared many times. Here the CDR3 reads CTARQGMADTQYF. CDR3 sequence (DNA): TGCACCGCCCGGCAGGGGATGGCAGATACGCAGTATTTT. This chain uses TRBV20-1 with TRBJ2-3, with a weak D call TRBD1 (6 bases). CDR3 size: 13 residues. Per the germline V gene, CDR1 is DFQATT and CDR2 is SNEGSKA (reference sequence).

Many counts were recorded for this clonotype. This chain links TRBV20-1 with TRBJ1-5, with unresolved D. Deletions cut 3 bases from V and 5 bases from J, with 14 bases between. Germline CDR1 DFQATT, CDR2 SNEGSKA (reference sequence). The CDR3 consists of 14 residues. CDR3 nucleotide sequence: TGCAGTGCTAGGAAGTCCTTTAGGGATCAGCCCCAGCATTTT. Its translation: CSARKSFRDQPQHF.

This clonotype was observed at least ten times. The V call is TRBV10-3, the J call TRBJ1-6; TRBD1 is a possible D gene (6 bases). V lost 8 bases to trimming and J lost 7 bases, with 12 bases between them. The CDR3 sequence is 13 residues long. Germline V gives CDR1 ENHRY, CDR2 SYGVKD. CDR3 sequence reads: CAIAIQGNSPLHF. The CDR3 DNA follows: TGTGCCATCGCCATACAGGGAAATTCACCCCTCCACTTT.

The chain recombines TRBV20-1 with TRBJ2-3; D gene ambiguous. There are 11 residues in the CDR3. Trimming took off 3 bases at V and 4 bases at J, with 5 bases between the two ends. CDR1 is DFQATT, CDR2 SNEGSKA, per germline (reference sequence). CDR3 region: CSASIPDTQYF. The CDR3 DNA is TGCAGTGCTAGCATTCCAGATACGCAGTATTTT.